The 8 T cell receptor beta chains below all came from one sample that was sequenced in a study of blood T cell repertoires in COVID-19. Measured with immunoSEQ multiplex PCR; TCRdb has only the in-frame clones, and not every one. The table lists 85,000 to 90,000 clones, roughly 88% of them singletons. Sequenced sample: peripheral blood. The receptors here all came from a human donor in a cohort sampled during active COVID-19.

The V call is TRBV7-2, the J call TRBJ1-4, with D perhaps matching TRBD1 (5 bases). V lost 5 bases and J 7 bases, leaving 17 bases between the germline ends. From germline, CDR1 is SGHTA and CDR2 FQGNSA. The CDR3 sequence is 15 residues long. The CDR3: CASSRWGGEGEKLFF. CDR3 coding DNA: TGTGCCAGCAGCCGTTGGGGAGGGGAGGGTGAAAAACTGTTTTTT.

The V call is TRBV4-3, the J call TRBJ2-7, with TRBD1 as a possible D gene (5 bases). In germline, CDR1 is LGHNA, CDR2 YSLEER. V lost 0 bases and J lost 3, with 12 bases in between. The CDR3 is 15 residues long. CDR3 in amino acids: CASSQDVGRVYEQYF. CDR3 nucleotide sequence: TGCGCCAGCAGCCAAGATGTGGGCAGGGTCTACGAGCAGTACTTC.

The sample holds many counts of this clone. The rearrangement links TRBV19 to TRBJ2-1; TRBD2 matches 7 bases. This CDR3 has 15 amino acids. Germline trimming cut 6 bases from V and 2 bases from J; bases unmatched to any gene: 7. In germline, CDR1 is LNHDA, CDR2 SQIVND (reference sequence). In DNA form, the CDR3 reads TGTGCCAGTAGGCCGGGAGGTTTCCCCTACAATGAGCAGTTCTTC. As protein: CASRPGGFPYNEQFF.

The rearrangement uses TRBV3-1 (or the pseudogene TRBV3-2) and TRBJ1-2; D gene unclear. V was pared by 0 bases and J by 10 bases, with 12 bases between. The CDR3 consists of 13 residues. Germline CDR1 reads LGHDT; CDR2 reads YNNKEL (reference sequence). The CDR3 is CASSQEGLRDYTF. CDR3 DNA: TGTGCCAGCAGCCAAGAAGGTTTGAGGGACTACACCTTC.

The chain couples TRBV6-4 to TRBJ2-7; 7 bases are shared with TRBD2. Germline V gene data show CDR1 as MRHNA and CDR2 as SNTAGT. Trimming took 2 bases from V and 5 from J; bases not matched to a gene: 12. CDR3 length equals 16 residues. CDR3 protein: CASSDPLSRERDEQYF. CDR3 in DNA: TGTGCCAGCAGTGACCCATTGTCGCGGGAGAGGGACGAGCAGTACTTC.

This rearrangement joins TRBV5-6 to TRBJ1-1; D unresolved. The CDR3 loop spans 11 amino acids. The V and J ends lost 3 bases and 6 bases respectively, with 6 bases between them. CDR1 is SGHDT and CDR2 is YYEEEE in the germline V gene. CDR3 bases: TGTGCCAGCAGCTCCCCAGCTGAAGCTTTCTTT. Translated: CASSSPAEAFF. Using reference TRBV5-6 and TRBJ1-1 for the parts outside the CDR3, the full variable domain is DAGVTQSPTHLIKTRGQQVTLRCSPKSGHDTVSWYQQALGQGPQFIFQYYEEEERQRGNFPDRFSGHQFPNYSSELNVNALLLGDSALYLCASSSPAEAFFGQGTRLTVV.

V usage is TRBV5-1 and J usage is TRBJ2-7; TRBD1 matches 8 bases. Germline V lookup: CDR1 SGHRS, CDR2 YFSETQ. The J segment lost 3 bases and the V segment lost 2 bases, leaving 1 base of the junction unmatched. This CDR3 has 13 amino acids. CDR3 in DNA: TGCGCCAGCAGCTTCGGGACAGGCTACGAGCAGTACTTC. It specifies CASSFGTGYEQYF.

V gene TRBV10-3 combines with J gene TRBJ1-3, with 10 bases matching TRBD1. CDR1 and CDR2 from the germline V gene are ENHRY and SYGVKD. The CDR3 has 16 residues. After removal of 6 bases from V and 7 bases from J, the junction contained 12 bases not matched to a gene. CDR3 sequence reads: CAISYDRQGARNTIYF. The CDR3 nucleotides read TGTGCCATCAGCTACGACCGACAGGGGGCGAGGAACACCATATATTTT.